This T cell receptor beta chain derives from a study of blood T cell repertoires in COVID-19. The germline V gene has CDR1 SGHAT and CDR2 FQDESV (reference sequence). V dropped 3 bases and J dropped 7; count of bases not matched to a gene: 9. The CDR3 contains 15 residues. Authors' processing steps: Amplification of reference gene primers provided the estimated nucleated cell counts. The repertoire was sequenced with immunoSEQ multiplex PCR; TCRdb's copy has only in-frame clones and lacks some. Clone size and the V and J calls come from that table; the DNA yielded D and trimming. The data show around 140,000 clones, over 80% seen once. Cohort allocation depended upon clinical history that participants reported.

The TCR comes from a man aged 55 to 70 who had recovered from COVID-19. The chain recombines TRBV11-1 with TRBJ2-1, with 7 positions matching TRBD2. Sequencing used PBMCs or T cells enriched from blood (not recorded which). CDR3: CASSFEGRATNEQFF. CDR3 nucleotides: TGTGCCAGCAGCTTCGAAGGGAGGGCCACGAATGAGCAGTTCTTC.